The present entry profiles one T cell receptor (beta chain) with its context. The sample originates from a study of blood T cell repertoires in COVID-19. V lost 3 bases and J lost 2; bases outside the gene matches: 10. This CDR3 comprises 17 residues. Germline assignment: CDR1 MGHDK and CDR2 SYGVNS. Libraries were prepared by immunoSEQ multiplex PCR; TCRdb keeps only in-frame clonotypes and omits some of them. The table has 25,000 to 35,000 clones, 90% seen once; the top ten hold approximately 1.5%. The chain links TRBV25-1 to TRBJ2-3; 8 bases agree with TRBD1. The material sequenced was peripheral blood. The TCR was taken from a man in his sixties with active COVID-19. The CDR3 protein is CASSEETGTGITDTQYF. CDR3 sequence (DNA): TGTGCCAGCAGTGAGGAAACCGGGACAGGTATCACAGATACGCAGTATTTT.